This T cell receptor beta chain was documented in a study of T cells expressing NK-cell markers. Study overall: CD3+CD56+NKG2C+, CD3+CD56+NKG2C- and CD3+CD56-NKG2C+ T cells, once sorted, supplied the TCR beta repertoires. Study results and limitations: One observes that, in several donors, these clonotypes were also the leading ones within the CD3+CD56-NKG2C+ fraction.

Scientists made TCR beta cDNA using 5'RACE template switching with UMIs. TCRdb re-called the 5' RACE reads and shows each CDR3 protein once, DNA omitted. The sample includes about 150,000 distinct CDR3 sequences. This CDR3 comprises 16 residues. In the case of this clonotype: What it binds is unknown.

Sequences were obtained from blood T cells: a sorted CD56 or NKG2C T cell subset, CD4+ or CD8+ T cells, or bulk PBMC T cells (not recorded which). This TCR came from a man aged 18 to 35 in good health. The J gene is TRBJ2-7, the V gene TRBV12-3 or TRBV12-4. This CDR3 is CASSFVRSGSPYEQYF.